This T cell receptor beta chain was recovered during a study of OX40 agonist ivuxolimab in advanced cancers. Only in-frame clones appear in the TCRdb table, and some are missing; sequencing was by immunoSEQ multiplex PCR. The data contain 60,000 to 75,000 clones, approximately 80% of them seen just once; the ten biggest clones take up 0.85% to 1.3%. Concerning this clone: Antigen specificity is unknown.

Germline-derived CDR1 and CDR2 are LNHNV and YYDKDF (reference sequence). CDR3 size: 11 residues. The V gene lost 8 bases and the J gene lost 3 bases, with 7 bases spanning the gap. Regarding the study as a whole: At 0.1 to 3.0 mg/kg and by week 6, CD4+ and CD8+ T cells in the blood had expanded clonally. Some nonresponders likewise displayed low normalized T-cell clonal expansion. No antigen was identified for the clonally expanded peripheral T cells.

This material consisted of CD4+ or CD8+ T cells sorted from blood, taken in a trial of the OX40 agonist ivuxolimab. The clonotype originates from an adult with an advanced solid tumor such as melanoma, head and neck, liver or kidney cancer. The J gene is TRBJ1-1, the V gene TRBV15, with no clear D. CDR3 DNA: TGTGCCACCGGGTCATACACTGAAGCTTTCTTT. It yields the protein CATGSYTEAFF.